A selection of T cell receptor beta chains follows, all from one sample in a study of T-cell reconstitution after alpha-beta-depleted transplantation in children. In TCRdb, the PCR reads were re-called with MiXCR into one record per CDR3 protein. Of fewer than 550,000 distinct CDR3 sequences in the sample, 10% to 12% were seen once. Here the sequenced sample was PBMCs, mostly from graft donor cells, taken 180 days after TCRalphabeta/CD19-depleted stem cell transplant. These receptors came from a female patient younger than 10 who had a stem cell transplant for aplastic anemia, so the T cells may come from the graft donor. Both conserved end residues are part of each CDR3. The D gene is left open where the match is weak. Clone size appears in some rows only: once, few, many, or a class for an expanded clone.

v_call,cdr3_length,clone_size,d_call,j_call,cdr3_nt,cdr3_aa
TRBV12-5,17,.,.,TRBJ2-5,TGTGCTAGTGGTTTGTTGGGTGGGCCAGGGTACAGGGAGACCCAGTACTTC,CASGLLGGPGYRETQYF
TRBV4-3,15,.,TRBD2,TRBJ2-1,TGCGCCAGCAGCCAGACGGGAGGGTCCGTGCGTGAGCAGTTCTTC,CASSQTGGSVREQFF
TRBV7-2,15,few,.,TRBJ1-4,TGTGCCAGCAGCCCTCAGGGGAAAACTAATGAAAAACTGTTTTTT,CASSPQGKTNEKLFF
TRBV19,14,.,.,TRBJ1-1,TGTGCCAGTAGTATAGGGGGCAGGAGGGCTGAAGCTTTCTTT,CASSIGGRRAEAFF
TRBV29-1,14,few,.,TRBJ1-1,TGCAGCGTTGCCCCCGGACTTGGGCCCACTGAAGCTTTCTTT,CSVAPGLGPTEAFF
TRBV28,13,.,.,TRBJ1-5,TGTGCCAGCAGTTTTGAGGGTAGGCAGCCCCAGCATTTT,CASSFEGRQPQHF
TRBV5-1,15,.,TRBD1,TRBJ2-5,TGCGCCAGCAGCCAAAGGACAGGGTGGGAAGAGACCCAGTACTTC,CASSQRTGWEETQYF
TRBV13,15,.,.,TRBJ1-4,TGTGCCAGCAGCTTAGCACCTATAAGGAATGAAAAACTGTTTTTT,CASSLAPIRNEKLFF
TRBV24-1,14,many,.,TRBJ1-2,TGTGCCACCAGTGATTCAGGTGCTAACTATGGCTACACCTTC,CATSDSGANYGYTF
TRBV3-1,16,.,TRBD2,TRBJ2-1,TGTGCCAGCAGCCCCCGAACTAGCGGGAGGCGTAATGAGCAGTTCTTC,CASSPRTSGRRNEQFF
TRBV6-2/TRBV6-3,16,many,TRBD1,TRBJ1-2,TGTGCCAGCAGTAAGAGCGGCAGGCAGGGGGCGGCTGGCTACACCTTC,CASSKSGRQGAAGYTF
TRBV12-3/TRBV12-4,11,many,.,TRBJ1-1,TGTGCCAGCAGAGGACTTTCGAGAGCTTTCTTT,CASRGLSRAFF
TRBV27,13,few,.,TRBJ2-7,TGTGCCAGCAGTTTACAGGACAATGGGGAGCAGTACTTC,CASSLQDNGEQYF
TRBV5-1,16,.,TRBD2,TRBJ2-1,TGCGCCAGCAGCTTGGGCGGGAGGGCCGTCTACAATGAGCAGTTCTTC,CASSLGGRAVYNEQFF
TRBV7-2,16,few,.,TRBJ1-2,TGTGCCAGCAGCTTAATGGTGTTGGGGCACAACTATGGCTACACCTTC,CASSLMVLGHNYGYTF
TRBV15,16,.,.,TRBJ1-3,TGTGCCACCAGCAGAGAGGTCGGGTCCCCTGGAAACACCATATATTTT,CATSREVGSPGNTIYF
TRBV7-8,16,few,.,TRBJ1-3,TGTGCCAGCAGCTGGATTCCGGGACTATCTGGAAACACCATATATTTT,CASSWIPGLSGNTIYF
TRBV18,15,.,TRBD1,TRBJ1-1,TGTGCCAGCTCAACCCGGACAGGGGAGGGGACTGAAGCTTTCTTT,CASSTRTGEGTEAFF
TRBV20-1,11,.,.,TRBJ2-2,TGCAGTGCCCCTAGGAACCGGGAGCTGTTTTTT,CSAPRNRELFF
TRBV28,18,many,.,TRBJ2-7,TGTGCCAGCAGTTTGTCCCGGGACCTGACGGGTTTCGATTACGAGCAGTACTTC,CASSLSRDLTGFDYEQYF
TRBV5-6,16,.,TRBD1,TRBJ1-3,TGTGCCAGCAGCTTACTGGACAGGGCGGCCGGAAACACCATATATTTT,CASSLLDRAAGNTIYF
TRBV6-1,14,many,.,TRBJ1-1,TGTGCCAGCAGCAATCAACAGCGTAACACTGAAGCTTTCTTT,CASSNQQRNTEAFF